The sequence of this TCR beta chain was determined in a study of identical twins. Findings and caveats of the study: Insertions were fewer in abundant cord blood beta clonotypes, whereas memory repertoires showed none of this pattern. Findings came from cross-sectional statistics, without long-term follow-up of donors.

The CDR3 is 15 residues long. Germline loops: CDR1 MNHEY, CDR2 SVGAGI. One entry per CDR3 protein, called by TCRdb with MiXCR from the 5' RACE reads. The table lists roughly 1.6 million distinct CDR3 sequences, about 32% of them singletons, with 0.25% to 0.3% in the top ten. Only healthy Caucasians were included as donors. As for this clonotype: Its antigen is unidentified. Germline and junction disagree at one end, which may indicate a read error.

Sequencing input: cord blood. The clonotype was recovered from a newborn girl in good health. This rearrangement joins TRBV6-5 to TRBJ1-1; 7 positions match TRBD1. The CDR3 loop reads CATSRRRDRNTEAFF. In DNA form, the CDR3 reads TGTGCCACCAGTCGCCGCCGGGACAGAAACACTGAAGCTTTCTTT.